These T cell receptor beta chains were read from a single sample in a study of CD8+CD57+ T cells in acquired aplastic anemia. MiXCR, applied by TCRdb to the reads, yields one record per CDR3 protein. The sample lists about 120,000 distinct CDR3 sequences, approximately 61% seen once, with around 27% in the top ten. Sequencing was performed on sorted CD4+, CD8+, or CD8+CD57+ T cells (not recorded which) from PBMCs. Receptor source: a human donor with aplastic anemia. CDR3s include the opening cysteine and the closing phenylalanine or tryptophan. Clone size appears in some rows only: once, few, many, or a class for an expanded clone.

CDR3aa,abundance,v_gene,j_gene
CASSESSGRWYEQYF,many,TRBV5-5,TRBJ2-7
CSVEGTSGGYEQYF,.,TRBV29-1,TRBJ2-7
CASSVMAGELFF,.,TRBV9,TRBJ2-2
CAISESGAGGQETQYF,many,TRBV10-3,TRBJ2-5
CASSLSGGVTDTQYF,few,TRBV13,TRBJ2-3
CAISESSGVDGAGEQYF,.,TRBV10-3,TRBJ2-7
CASSTGTENQPQHF,once,TRBV5-1,TRBJ1-5
CATSDVSSGANVLTF,few,TRBV24-1,TRBJ2-6
CASSIDRSGYTEAFF,.,TRBV19,TRBJ1-1
CASSFRGTYGYTF,.,TRBV7-9,TRBJ1-2
CASSSDGLSGNTIYF,.,TRBV7-2,TRBJ1-3
CASSSRGVKGGYTF,.,TRBV5-1,TRBJ1-2
CASTRGREVDTQYF,many,TRBV2,TRBJ2-3
CASSLAEQETQYF,.,TRBV6-1,TRBJ2-5
CASSQSRTGELFF,.,TRBV19,TRBJ2-2
CASSLKTLFVTDNSGNTIYF,.,TRBV12-3/TRBV12-4,TRBJ1-3
CSVEVGLAWGTDTQYF,.,TRBV29-1,TRBJ2-3
CASSALAGRETQYF,.,TRBV19,TRBJ2-5
CASSLAGHQNYGYTF,.,TRBV5-4,TRBJ1-2
CASSLGGGAYEQYF,.,TRBV7-9,TRBJ2-7
CASSQDSVGDEQYF,.,TRBV4-2,TRBJ2-7
CASSPGARGEQYF,.,TRBV7-6,TRBJ2-7
CAIKNQENTEAFF,.,TRBV10-3,TRBJ1-1
CASSSPPPNYGYTF,.,TRBV5-6,TRBJ1-2